This T cell receptor beta chain was found in a study of blood T cell repertoires in COVID-19. Study details: COVID-19 samples from acute and convalescent phases originated in the United States, Italy and Spain. The cDNA or gDNA used as material had been derived from T cells, B-cell-depleted T cells, or PBMCs.

The CDR3 consists of 16 residues. V lost 2 bases and J 0 bases, leaving 14 bases between the germline ends. Germline V lookup: CDR1 SGDLS, CDR2 YYNGEE. In the original processing: Reference gene primers were amplified, and this amplification served to estimate nucleated cell counts. Using immunoSEQ multiplex PCR, the repertoire was profiled, and TCRdb retains in-frame clones only, with some absent. V and J calls and clone size are as listed in that table; D and trimming were resolved from the DNA. The table shows about 190,000 clones, with roughly 84% occurring only once. The chain employs TRBV9 and TRBJ1-1; tentatively, D is TRBD1 (5 bases). The receptor was isolated from an elderly woman with active or convalescent COVID-19. Specimen: peripheral blood. CDR3 loop: CASSVSGLGMNTEAFF. For the CDR3, the DNA is TGTGCCAGCAGCGTGTCAGGGCTTGGGATGAACACTGAAGCTTTCTTT.